This is a list of T cell receptor beta chains from one sample in a study of blood T cell repertoires in COVID-19. This table comes from immunoSEQ multiplex PCR, and its TCRdb copy is limited to in-frame clones, with some not included. The repertoire consists of over 200,000 clones, with 70% to 85% occurring once and the leading ten covering roughly 15%. What was sequenced was PBMCs or T cells enriched from blood (not recorded which). These receptors all stem from a man aged 35 to 55 who had recovered from COVID-19. CDR3s include the opening cysteine and the closing phenylalanine or tryptophan. The D gene is left open where the match is weak. Not every row has a clone size; where given, it reads once, few, many or a size class.

j_call clone_size v_call d_call cdr3_aa cdr3_nt
TRBJ1-4 few TRBV30 TRBD1 CAWSIGQGGRKLFF TGTGCCTGGAGTATCGGACAGGGGGGACGAAAACTGTTTTTT
TRBJ2-1 - TRBV10-1 TRBD2 CASSESGGAEQFF TGCGCCAGCAGTGAGTCGGGAGGGGCTGAGCAGTTCTTC
TRBJ2-7 - TRBV5-5 - CASSLLLSGADEQYF TGTGCCAGCAGCTTGCTGTTATCAGGGGCCGACGAGCAGTACTTC
TRBJ2-7 - TRBV4-3 - CASSQEARSYEQYF TGCGCCAGCAGCCAAGAGGCCCGATCCTACGAGCAGTACTTC
TRBJ1-2 few TRBV7-8 TRBD1 CASSSGTGSYYYGYTF TGTGCCAGCAGCTCCGGGACAGGGAGTTATTACTATGGCTACACCTTC
TRBJ1-2 - TRBV28 - CASSPEGHRDYTF TGTGCCAGCAGCCCCGAGGGGCACAGGGACTACACCTTC
TRBJ1-1 - TRBV11-2 - CASSPDRGTEAFF TGTGCCAGCAGCCCAGATCGGGGCACTGAAGCTTTCTTT
TRBJ2-3 - TRBV19 - CASSHLDSYTDTQYF TGTGCCAGTAGCCATCTGGACAGCTACACAGATACGCAGTATTTT
TRBJ1-2 few TRBV7-3 - CASSPWPGQVDGYTF TGTGCCAGCAGCCCCTGGCCGGGACAAGTCGATGGCTACACCTTC
TRBJ2-5 - TRBV27 TRBD2 CASSLGEGRGETQYF TGTGCCAGCAGTTTAGGGGAGGGACGGGGGGAGACCCAGTACTTC
TRBJ2-7 - TRBV18 - CASSQGLERALEQYF TGTGCCAGCTCCCAGGGACTGGAGAGGGCCCTCGAGCAGTACTTC
TRBJ2-1 - TRBV19 TRBD2 CASSLYAGDNEQFF TGTGCCAGTAGTCTTTACGCGGGGGACAATGAGCAGTTCTTC
TRBJ2-7 few TRBV5-1 TRBD2 CASSVGTSGYEQYF TGCGCCAGCAGCGTCGGGACTAGCGGCTACGAGCAGTACTTC
TRBJ2-3 - TRBV30 - CAWSVEGYTQYF TGTGCCTGGAGTGTAGAGGGATATACGCAGTATTTT
TRBJ1-4 few TRBV5-1 TRBD1 CASSAQPTGFDEKLFF TGCGCCAGCAGCGCACAACCGACAGGGTTCGATGAAAAACTGTTTTTT
TRBJ2-3 - TRBV5-1 - CASSWGGPDTQYF TGCGCCAGCAGCTGGGGGGGCCCAGATACGCAGTATTTT
TRBJ1-5 - TRBV4-3 TRBD1 CASSQTGGEQPQHF TGCGCCAGCAGCCAGACAGGGGGCGAGCAGCCCCAGCATTTT
TRBJ1-3 few TRBV3-1/TRBV3-2 - CASTSGQTFSGNTIYF TGTGCCAGCACTTCTGGACAGACTTTCTCTGGAAACACCATATATTTT
TRBJ2-1 - TRBV11-1 TRBD1 CASSLAGTGDNEQFF TGTGCCAGCAGCTTAGCCGGGACAGGGGACAATGAGCAGTTCTTC
TRBJ2-5 few TRBV9 - CASSVGTSQETQYF TGTGCCAGCAGCGTTGGGACATCCCAAGAGACCCAGTACTTC
TRBJ1-5 - TRBV30 - CAWSATLGLQRQPQHF TGTGCCTGGAGCGCTACCCTGGGACTCCAGAGGCAGCCCCAGCATTTT
TRBJ2-7 - TRBV28 TRBD1 CASSSGTVAGDEQYF TGTGCCAGCAGCTCCGGGACAGTGGCAGGGGACGAGCAGTACTTC
TRBJ2-7 - TRBV6-5 TRBD1 CASSSQGVQYF TGTGCCAGCAGTTCCCAGGGGGTGCAGTACTTC
TRBJ2-2 - TRBV5-4 TRBD2 CASKQAGGNTGELFF TGTGCCAGCAAGCAAGCGGGAGGGAACACCGGGGAGCTGTTTTTT
TRBJ1-5 - TRBV6-5 - CASSISGFNQPQHF TGTGCCAGCAGTATATCAGGATTCAATCAGCCCCAGCATTTT
TRBJ1-6 - TRBV3-1/TRBV3-2 - CASSQGSSYNSPLHF TGTGCCAGCAGCCAGGGGAGCTCCTATAATTCACCCCTCCACTTT
TRBJ2-2 - TRBV3-1/TRBV3-2 TRBD1 CASSQPSTRGQGKNGELFF TGTGCCAGCAGCCAACCGTCTACTCGAGGACAGGGGAAAAACGGGGAGCTGTTTTTT
TRBJ2-5 once TRBV7-2 TRBD1 CASSKTGPQETQYF TGTGCCAGCAGTAAGACAGGGCCTCAAGAGACCCAGTACTTC
TRBJ2-5 - TRBV11-3 TRBD2 CASSRGGETQYF TGTGCCAGCAGCCGCGGGGGGGAGACCCAGTACTTC
TRBJ1-2 - TRBV4-3 - CASSQGRRNYGYTF TGCGCCAGCAGCCAAGGGCGGAGAAACTATGGCTACACCTTC
TRBJ1-5 few TRBV5-8 TRBD1 CASSLISDRARNQPQHF TGTGCCAGCAGCTTGATCTCGGACAGGGCTCGCAATCAGCCCCAGCATTTT
TRBJ2-5 - TRBV7-7 TRBD2 CASSPGTSGQETQYF TGTGCCAGCAGCCCCGGGACTAGCGGACAAGAGACCCAGTACTTC
TRBJ2-7 - TRBV5-1 TRBD1 CASSSGTGPMGQYF TGCGCCAGCAGCTCCGGGACAGGGCCGATGGGGCAGTACTTC
TRBJ2-5 - TRBV3-1/TRBV3-2 - CASSAGTPPRETQYF TGTGCCAGCAGCGCAGGGACACCTCCGCGGGAGACCCAGTACTTC
TRBJ2-5 once TRBV18 TRBD1 CASSPQGAPRETQYF TGTGCCAGCTCACCACAGGGGGCGCCTCGAGAGACCCAGTACTTC
TRBJ2-1 - TRBV30 - CAWSVWAETSEQFF TGTGCCTGGAGTGTGTGGGCCGAGACAAGTGAGCAGTTCTTC
TRBJ1-3 - TRBV4-3 - CASSQERGYSGNTIYF TGCGCCAGCAGCCAAGAGAGAGGGTACTCTGGAAACACCATATATTTT
TRBJ1-5 - TRBV30 TRBD1 CAWKGQGDHQPQHF TGTGCCTGGAAAGGACAGGGGGACCATCAGCCCCAGCATTTT
TRBJ2-7 - TRBV5-1 TRBD1 CASSYTGGPTYEQYF TGCGCCAGCAGCTATACAGGGGGCCCTACCTACGAGCAGTACTTC
TRBJ1-4 few TRBV2 - CASNGELGEKLFF TGTGCCAGCAACGGGGAGTTGGGAGAAAAACTGTTTTTT
TRBJ1-1 - TRBV7-2 - CASSLLPNTEAFF TGTGCCAGCAGCTTACTACCTAACACTGAAGCTTTCTTT
TRBJ2-2 - TRBV29-1 TRBD1 CSGDREAPGGELFF TGCAGCGGGGACAGGGAGGCCCCTGGCGGGGAGCTGTTTTTT
TRBJ1-2 - TRBV9 - CASQGSPIYGYTF TGTGCCAGCCAGGGGAGCCCGATCTATGGCTACACCTTC
TRBJ2-2 - TRBV4-2 TRBD2 CASSRYSGGGTGELFF TGTGCCAGCAGCCGCTATAGCGGGGGAGGCACCGGGGAGCTGTTTTTT
TRBJ2-3 - TRBV7-8 TRBD2 CASSFSGGATDTQYF TGTGCCAGCAGCTTTTCCGGGGGGGCCACAGATACGCAGTATTTT
TRBJ1-1 - TRBV5-4 - CASSLDRAFNTEAFF TGTGCCAGCAGCTTGGACAGGGCCTTTAACACTGAAGCTTTCTTT
TRBJ2-3 - TRBV7-2 - CASSLGGFTDTQYF TGTGCCAGCAGCTTAGGGGGCTTCACAGATACGCAGTATTTT
TRBJ1-1 - TRBV6-5 - CASSSAGTEFEAFF TGTGCCAGCAGTTCGGCCGGGACTGAATTTGAAGCTTTCTTT
TRBJ2-1 - TRBV11-1 TRBD1 CASSPQGSSYNEQFF TGTGCCAGCAGCCCACAGGGGAGCTCCTACAATGAGCAGTTCTTC
TRBJ1-4 - TRBV5-8 - CASSYLTGDREKLFF TGTGCCAGCAGCTATCTGACCGGAGATAGGGAAAAACTGTTTTTT
TRBJ2-7 - TRBV11-2 - CASSLVDSSGYEQYF TGTGCCAGCAGCTTAGTGGACTCGAGCGGGTACGAGCAGTACTTC
TRBJ1-6 - TRBV27 - CASSRTGDNSPLHF TGTGCCAGCAGTCGCACCGGAGACAATTCACCCCTCCACTTT
TRBJ2-5 - TRBV4-3 - CASSQDWGEQETQYF TGCGCCAGCAGCCAAGATTGGGGGGAACAAGAGACCCAGTACTTC
TRBJ1-5 - TRBV28 TRBD1 CASSQETGGRANQPQHF TGTGCCAGCAGTCAAGAAACAGGGGGTAGGGCCAATCAGCCCCAGCATTTT
TRBJ1-1 few TRBV2 - CATLREMGTEAFF TGTGCCACCCTCAGGGAAATGGGCACTGAAGCTTTCTTT
TRBJ1-5 - TRBV27 - CASRRGRGNQPQHF TGTGCCAGCAGGAGGGGGAGAGGCAATCAGCCCCAGCATTTT
TRBJ1-2 - TRBV29-1 - CSVSGLSLYGYTF TGCAGCGTCTCGGGACTATCCCTTTATGGCTACACCTTC
TRBJ1-1 - TRBV7-8 - CASSGPTEAFF TGTGCCAGCAGCGGCCCCACTGAAGCTTTCTTT